The rows below give T cell receptor beta chains drawn from one sample of a study of blood T cells in healthy people across ages. MiXCR was run by TCRdb on the 5' RACE reads, yielding one entry per CDR3 protein. This table holds roughly 1,800,000 distinct CDR3 sequences, 40% to 55% found once. Sequenced material: blood. These receptors were taken from a woman aged 40 to 50 in good health. Both conserved end residues are part of each CDR3. A D gene is named only where the DNA matches it firmly. Not all rows give a size; the values are once, few, many and, for expanded clones, a class.

abundance | j_gene | d_gene | v_gene | CDR3aa | CDR3nt
- | TRBJ2-7 | TRBD1 | TRBV5-1 | CASSLGHIGQGAFFIDEQYF | TGCGCCAGCAGCTTGGGGCATATTGGGCAGGGGGCTTTTTTCATCGATGAGCAGTACTTC
- | TRBJ2-3 | TRBD2 | TRBV20-1 | CSASLADTVDTQYF | TGCAGTGCTAGCCTAGCGGACACCGTAGATACGCAGTATTTT
many | TRBJ2-7 | TRBD2 | TRBV10-3 | CAISEGTSGGLYEQYF | TGTGCCATCAGCGAGGGGACTAGCGGGGGGTTGTACGAGCAGTACTTC
- | TRBJ1-5 | - | TRBV9 | CASSLSGTGQPQHF | TGTGCCAGCAGCCTCTCAGGGACCGGTCAGCCCCAGCATTTT
- | TRBJ1-2 | - | TRBV27 | CASSPGGGSRYGYTF | TGTGCCAGCAGTCCTGGGGGGGGCTCTAGGTATGGCTACACCTTC
- | TRBJ2-7 | - | TRBV10-3 | CAISESRYSCEQYF | TGTGCCATCAGTGAGTCCAGGTACTCCTGCGAGCAGTACTTC
few | TRBJ2-1 | TRBD2 | TRBV27 | CASSILAGGPYNEQFF | TGTGCCAGCAGTATACTAGCGGGGGGGCCCTACAATGAGCAGTTCTTC
- | TRBJ2-7 | - | TRBV7-2 | CASSMGSVGSGDQQYF | TGTGCCAGCAGTATGGGGTCTGTTGGGTCCGGGGATCAACAGTACTTC
- | TRBJ1-2 | - | TRBV7-3 | CASSLNPSLSYGYTF | TGTGCCAGCAGCTTAAATCCATCGCTATCCTATGGCTACACCTTC
- | TRBJ2-7 | - | TRBV24-1 | CATSDSGPIYEQYF | TGTGCCACCAGTGACTCCGGGCCAATCTACGAGCAGTACTTC
few | TRBJ2-1 | - | TRBV27 | CASSFRGPNEQFF | TGTGCCAGCAGTTTCCGAGGGCCCAATGAGCAGTTCTTC
- | TRBJ1-6 | - | TRBV7-3 | CASSADGGSPLHF | TGTGCCAGCAGCGCAGACGGCGGTTCACCCCTCCACTTT
few | TRBJ1-2 | - | TRBV15 | CATSTGTKLWERGYTF | TGTGCCACCAGCACTGGGACAAAGCTTTGGGAACGTGGCTACACCTTC
- | TRBJ2-7 | - | TRBV5-1 | CASSFRALSYNEQYF | TGCGCCAGCAGCTTCAGGGCCCTATCCTACAATGAGCAGTACTTC
- | TRBJ2-5 | - | TRBV20-1 | CSAREGFNEQYF | TGCAGTGCTAGAGAAGGGTTCAATGAGCAGTACTTC
few | TRBJ2-3 | TRBD2 | TRBV5-1 | CASSLETSGDTQYF | TGCGCCAGCAGCTTGGAGACTAGCGGAGATACGCAGTATTTT
few | TRBJ1-2 | - | TRBV29-1 | CSVEPPGQRGYTF | TGCAGCGTTGAGCCCCCTGGGCAGCGCGGCTACACCTTC
few | TRBJ1-1 | - | TRBV15 | CATSRDPGDLTEAFF | TGTGCCACCAGCAGAGATCCAGGGGATCTCACTGAAGCTTTCTTT
- | TRBJ2-3 | - | TRBV6-2/TRBV6-3 | CASSDPGHRTDTQYF | TGTGCCAGCAGTGATCCGGGACACCGCACAGATACGCAGTATTTT
- | TRBJ1-2 | - | TRBV10-2 | CASSEAGFNYGYTF | TGCGCCAGCAGTGAGGCAGGTTTTAACTATGGCTACACCTTC
- | TRBJ2-3 | - | TRBV28 | CASSLALKGLADTQYF | TGTGCCAGCAGTTTAGCGCTAAAGGGGCTGGCAGATACGCAGTATTTT
- | TRBJ2-7 | - | TRBV29-1 | CSVELGQGRYEQYF | TGCAGCGTTGAACTTGGGCAGGGGAGATACGAGCAGTACTTC
- | TRBJ2-7 | TRBD2 | TRBV20-1 | CSADSGTSGAYEQYF | TGCAGTGCGGATTCCGGGACTAGCGGCGCCTACGAGCAGTACTTC
- | TRBJ2-5 | - | TRBV28 | CASSLVAWAQYF | TGTGCCAGCAGTTTAGTGGCCTGGGCCCAGTACTTC
- | TRBJ2-7 | TRBD1 | TRBV27 | CASSPDRRGGFYEQYF | TGTGCCAGCAGTCCGGACAGGCGTGGGGGATTCTACGAGCAGTACTTC
- | TRBJ2-7 | TRBD1 | TRBV27 | CASSPQDRYEQYF | TGTGCCAGCAGTCCTCAGGACAGGTACGAGCAGTACTTC
- | TRBJ2-5 | TRBD1 | TRBV5-1 | CASSLEGQAGNEQYF | TGCGCCAGCAGCTTGGAGGGACAGGCCGGGAATGAGCAGTACTTC
few | TRBJ1-2 | - | TRBV24-1 | CATSDGNPESYTF | TGTGCCACCAGTGACGGAAACCCAGAGAGCTACACCTTC
- | TRBJ2-3 | - | TRBV7-2 | CASSLSRDPGTDTQYF | TGTGCCAGCAGCTTATCCCGGGACCCCGGCACAGATACGCAGTATTTT
few | TRBJ2-7 | - | TRBV7-2 | CASSARAGQGAHYEQYF | TGTGCCAGCAGCGCGAGGGCCGGGCAAGGGGCCCACTACGAGCAGTACTTC
- | TRBJ2-6 | - | TRBV6-5 | CASSYSKRTWLVSGANVLTF | TGTGCCAGCAGTTACTCGAAAAGGACGTGGCTAGTCTCTGGGGCCAACGTCCTGACTTTC
- | TRBJ2-1 | TRBD2 | TRBV3-1 | CASSQDLLAGDNEQFF | TGTGCCAGCAGCCAAGATCTCCTAGCGGGGGACAATGAGCAGTTCTTC
few | TRBJ2-1 | TRBD2 | TRBV6-2/TRBV6-3 | CASSYSYRLAGGREEQFF | TGTGCCAGCAGTTACTCGTACCGACTAGCGGGGGGGAGAGAGGAGCAGTTCTTC
few | TRBJ1-2 | - | TRBV2 | CASSEAIWSYTF | TGTGCCAGCAGTGAAGCTATATGGAGCTACACCTTC
- | TRBJ1-5 | - | TRBV4-2 | CASSQDLDQPQHF | TGTGCCAGCAGCCAAGATTTGGATCAGCCCCAGCATTTT
few | TRBJ2-3 | - | TRBV12-3/TRBV12-4 | CASVASTTTDTQYF | TGTGCCAGCGTGGCTAGTACGACGACAGATACGCAGTATTTT